The clone carrying this T cell receptor beta chain is a singleton in its sample. The record originates from a study of pediatric ulcerative colitis. Data came from immunoSEQ multiplex PCR; TCRdb stores just in-frame clones and leaves some out. The sample holds under 5,500 clones, about 89% seen once. This clonotype was obtained from a boy aged 10-17 years with mild ulcerative colitis. Source material: blood.

CDR3 residues: CASSPGTGAYEQYF. In DNA, the CDR3 is TGTGCCAGCTCACCCGGGACAGGGGCCTACGAGCAGTACTTC. The V gene is TRBV18, the J gene TRBJ2-7; 10 bases map to TRBD1. The CDR3 has 14 residues. J lost 2 bases, V lost 3 bases, and 1 base had no gene match. The germline CDR1 and CDR2 sequences are KGHSH and LQKENI. Based on the CDR3 plus reference TRBV18 and TRBJ2-7, the full variable domain is NAGVMQNPRHLVRRRGQEARLRCSPMKGHSHVYWYRQLPEEGLKFMVYLQKENIIDESGMPKERFSAEFPKEGPSILRIQQVVRGDSAAYFCASSPGTGAYEQYFGPGTRLTVT.